A single sample is the source of the 18 T cell receptor beta chains below, sequenced in a study of shared clonotypes between healthy human individuals. The method was immunoSEQ multiplex PCR; TCRdb's version includes in-frame clones alone and lacks a portion of them. The data show some 2.3 million clones, about 92% seen once. The specimen sequenced was naive CD4+ T cells from PBMCs. The subset: CD45RA+ positively selected. These receptor sequences come from a man younger than 30 in good health. Some clones in this sample may be carry-over from other donors' samples.

The chain is built from TRBV28 and TRBJ2-3; D is unclear. Trimming pared 6 bases from V and 2 bases from J, leaving 15 bases between. Germline values: CDR1 MDHEN, CDR2 SYDVKM. The CDR3 totals 15 residues. The CDR3 nucleotides are TGTGCCAGCAGGCCTTCACACCTAATCACAGATACGCAGTATTTT. It yields the protein CASRPSHLITDTQYF. Drawing the rest from reference TRBV28 and TRBJ2-3, the complete variable domain is DVKVTQSSRYLVKRTGEKVFLECVQDMDHENMFWYRQDPGLGLRLIYFSYDVKMKEKGDIPEGYSVSREKKERFSLILESASTNQTSMYLCASRPSHLITDTQYFGPGTRLTVL.

In DNA form, the CDR3 reads TGTGCCAGCAGCCAATTTTCCGGGACAGGGTCTTACGAGCAGTACTTC. It translates to CASSQFSGTGSYEQYF. The chain joins TRBV7-2 to TRBJ2-7; TRBD1 aligns across 9 bases. The CDR3 has 16 residues. V was pared by 5 bases and J by 4 bases, with 12 bases of the junction left unmatched. Germline CDR1 reads SGHTA; CDR2 reads FQGNSA.

The chain has TRBV6-5 and TRBJ2-7, with TRBD2 identical over 8 bases. CDR1 MNHEY and CDR2 SVGAGI come from the germline V gene. V lost 0 bases, J lost 3 bases, and 7 bases stayed unmatched. This CDR3 has 16 residues. As DNA, the CDR3 is TGTGCCAGCAGTTACTCGAGGGCCCGGGAGGGCTACGAGCAGTACTTC. This translates into CASSYSRAREGYEQYF.

The chain joins TRBV7-2 to TRBJ2-7; tentatively, D is TRBD1 (6 bases). Germline V gives CDR1 SGHTA, CDR2 FQGNSA. Trimming pared 5 bases from V and 6 bases from J, leaving 17 bases between. There are 14 residues in the CDR3. The CDR3 nucleotides read TGTGCCAGCAGCCGGCGAGGGGGAGATGGCGAGCAGTACTTC. Translated, it gives CASSRRGGDGEQYF.

Here the CDR3 DNA reads TGCGCCAGCAGCATGGACAGGGGTAATGAAAAACTGTTTTTT. Translating it yields CASSMDRGNEKLFF. This chain links TRBV5-1 with TRBJ1-4; 9 nucleotides line up with TRBD1. Germline V lookup: CDR1 SGHRS, CDR2 YFSETQ. After removal of 4 bases from V and 4 bases from J, the junction contained 2 bases not matched to a gene. The CDR3 spans 14 residues. Combining the CDR3 with reference TRBV5-1 and TRBJ1-4 gives the whole variable domain KAGVTQTPRYLIKTRGQQVTLSCSPISGHRSVSWYQQTPGQGLQFLFEYFSETQRNKGNFPGRFSGRQFSNSRSEMNVSTLELGDSALYLCASSMDRGNEKLFFGSGTQLSVL.

V usage is TRBV9 and J usage is TRBJ2-3; unclear D gene. The CDR3 consists of 13 residues. V was pared by 4 bases and J by 2 bases, with 8 bases between. Germline CDR1 reads SGDLS; CDR2 reads YYNGEE. CDR3 residues: CASSPDATDTQYF. The CDR3 DNA reads TGTGCCAGCAGCCCGGACGCCACAGATACGCAGTATTTT.

V gene TRBV5-4 combines with J gene TRBJ2-1; D is undetermined. Looked up from germline, CDR1 is SGHNT and CDR2 is YYREEE (reference sequence). V shed 4 bases and J shed 9 bases, with 11 bases lying between them. CDR3 size: 12 residues. CDR3 in DNA: TGTGCCAGCAGCGCCCCATGGGTTGAGCAGTTCTTC. Its protein product is CASSAPWVEQFF.

The rearrangement links TRBV9 to TRBJ2-3, with TRBD1 matching over 8 bases. The germline gives CDR1 SGDLS, CDR2 YYNGEE. V gave up 2 bases and J gave up 2 bases; unmatched junction bases: 4. The CDR3 totals 15 residues. CDR3 in DNA: TGTGCCAGCAGCGTGACAGGGGACAACACAGATACGCAGTATTTT. It specifies CASSVTGDNTDTQYF. The complete variable domain, with remaining parts taken from reference TRBV9 and TRBJ2-3, reads DSGVTQTPKHLITATGQRVTLRCSPRSGDLSVYWYQQSLDQGLQFLIQYYNGEERAKGNILERFSAQQFPDLHSELNLSSLELGDSALYFCASSVTGDNTDTQYFGPGTRLTVL.

This chain links TRBV28 with TRBJ2-7; tentatively, D is TRBD2 (5 bases). Looked up from germline, CDR1 is MDHEN and CDR2 is SYDVKM. This CDR3 region has 15 residues. V dropped 10 bases and J dropped 0 bases, with 19 bases sitting between them. The CDR3, as DNA: TGTGCCACGACTTTACGGGGATTCAGCTCCTACGAGCAGTACTTC. It yields the protein CATTLRGFSSYEQYF.

The chain carries TRBV5-1 and TRBJ1-3; 7 bases line up with TRBD1. J was trimmed by 3 bases and V by 3 bases; bases with no gene match: 6. CDR1 is SGHRS, CDR2 YFSETQ, per germline. This CDR3 is 15 amino acids long. CDR3 residues: CASSWPDRHGNTIYF. In DNA, the CDR3 is TGCGCCAGCAGCTGGCCGGACAGGCATGGAAACACCATATATTTT.

The J gene is TRBJ2-5, the V gene TRBV5-1, with D perhaps TRBD1 (6 bases). Germline lookup yields CDR1 SGHRS and CDR2 YFSETQ. The CDR3 has 16 residues. V lost 1 base and J lost 1, with 14 bases in between. CDR3 sequence reads: CASSLRGGTSQETQYF. Here the CDR3 DNA reads TGCGCCAGCAGCTTGCGTGGGGGCACGTCCCAAGAGACCCAGTACTTC.

The J gene is TRBJ2-3, the V gene TRBV5-1; 8 nucleotides agree with TRBD2. Germline CDR1 is SGHRS and CDR2 is YFSETQ. The CDR3 runs to 17 residues. The V segment lost 4 bases and the J segment 2 bases; nucleotides outside the gene matches: 12. The CDR3: CASSTGEVAGLTDTQYF. CDR3 in DNA: TGCGCCAGCAGCACCGGTGAGGTAGCGGGACTCACAGATACGCAGTATTTT.

This chain links TRBV2 with TRBJ2-7; either TRBD1 or TRBD2 may fit D (5 bases each). Per germline, CDR1 SNHLY and CDR2 FYNNEI. Trimming removed 5 bases from V and 3 bases from J, with 14 bases in between. The CDR3 runs to 14 residues. This CDR3 reads CASSFGTEYYEQYF. CDR3 in DNA: TGTGCCAGCAGTTTTGGGACGGAATACTACGAGCAGTACTTC.

This sequence joins TRBV28 and TRBJ2-7; 10 nucleotides align to TRBD1. The CDR3 length is 17 residues. Germline V lookup: CDR1 MDHEN, CDR2 SYDVKM. V was clipped by 4 bases and J by 6 bases; unmatched bases: 15. DNA for the CDR3: TGTGCCAGCAGTTATCTCCCTCAACCGGGACAGGGGCGCGAGCAGTACTTC. Its protein product is CASSYLPQPGQGREQYF.

The rearrangement uses TRBV28 and TRBJ2-1; TRBD2 agrees at 7 bases. With 1 base clipped from V and 6 bases from J, the junction kept 9 bases outside the gene matches. This CDR3 is 16 amino acids long. In germline, CDR1 is MDHEN, CDR2 SYDVKM. The chain's CDR3 is CASSLSVRWEGNEQFF. In DNA form, the CDR3 reads TGTGCCAGCAGTTTATCTGTCAGGTGGGAGGGCAATGAGCAGTTCTTC. The full variable domain, its missing parts supplied by reference TRBV28 and TRBJ2-1, is DVKVTQSSRYLVKRTGEKVFLECVQDMDHENMFWYRQDPGLGLRLIYFSYDVKMKEKGDIPEGYSVSREKKERFSLILESASTNQTSMYLCASSLSVRWEGNEQFFGPGTRLTVL.

The chain recombines TRBV18 with TRBJ1-4; 7 positions agree with TRBD1. CDR3 length: 14 residues. Germline V gene sequence: CDR1 KGHSH, CDR2 LQKENI. V dropped 3 bases and J dropped 4; count of bases not matched to a gene: 2. The CDR3 reads CASSPDRVNEKLFF. The CDR3 nucleotides read TGTGCCAGCTCACCCGACAGGGTTAATGAAAAACTGTTTTTT.

The V call is TRBV9, the J call TRBJ2-2; D is unclear. Per germline, CDR1 SGDLS and CDR2 YYNGEE. V lost 2 bases to trimming and J lost 12 bases, with 17 bases between them. The CDR3 spans 14 residues. CDR3 protein: CASSVDSYSEKLFF. In DNA form, the CDR3 reads TGTGCCAGCAGCGTCGACTCCTACTCCGAAAAGCTGTTTTTT.

The rearrangement uses TRBV5-6 and TRBJ2-3; D possibly corresponds to TRBD1 (5 bases). Germline loops: CDR1 SGHDT, CDR2 YYEEEE. Trimming removed 1 base at V and 2 bases at J, with 14 bases between. The CDR3 is 16 amino acids. As DNA, the CDR3 is TGTGCCAGCAGCTTGTGGAGACAGTATTACACAGATACGCAGTATTTT. This codes for CASSLWRQYYTDTQYF.